A selection of T cell receptor beta chains follows, all from one sample in a study of blood T cell repertoires in COVID-19. TCRdb's copy holds only in-frame clones and misses some; the assay was immunoSEQ multiplex PCR. The table includes some 18,000 clones, under 95% detected once. The sample consisted of peripheral blood. Receptor source: a human donor in a cohort sampled during active COVID-19. The CDR3 runs from the conserved cysteine through the conserved F or W. D genes are given only for firm matches. The listing skips clone size in some rows; elsewhere it reads once, few, many or a size class.

TRBD2,.,TRBV9,TRBJ2-5,CASSVRSLAGDETQYF,TGTGCCAGCAGCGTAAGGAGCCTAGCGGGAGATGAGACCCAGTACTTC
.,.,TRBV7-3,TRBJ1-2,CASSLTGLTEGYTF,TGTGCCAGCAGCTTAACAGGCCTTACGGAGGGCTACACCTTC
.,.,TRBV5-4,TRBJ2-3,CASSFTGITDTQYF,TGTGCCAGCAGCTTCACGGGGATCACAGATACGCAGTATTTT
TRBD2,.,TRBV5-1,TRBJ2-3,CASSSGSGRTDTQYF,TGCGCCAGCAGCTCCGGTAGCGGGCGGACAGATACGCAGTATTTT
.,.,TRBV30,TRBJ2-7,CAWSGSGFEQYF,TGTGCCTGGAGTGGATCAGGGTTCGAGCAGTACTTC
TRBD2,.,TRBV11-2,TRBJ2-3,CASSLVGRASGNTDTQYF,TGTGCCAGCAGCTTAGTTGGCCGGGCTAGCGGTAACACAGATACGCAGTATTTT
.,.,TRBV11-3,TRBJ2-2,CASSPRTGELFF,TGTGCCAGCAGCCCCCGCACCGGGGAGCTGTTTTTT
TRBD2,once,TRBV7-6,TRBJ2-3,CASSLFSSGGTGDTQYF,TGTGCCAGCAGCTTATTCTCTAGCGGGGGGACCGGAGATACGCAGTATTTT
TRBD1,.,TRBV5-6,TRBJ1-3,CASRMRGQVSGNTIYF,TGTGCCAGCAGAATGCGGGGACAGGTCTCTGGAAACACCATATATTTT
TRBD1,.,TRBV25-1,TRBJ2-4,CASSDPLQGAAKNIQYF,TGTGCCAGCAGTGATCCCCTCCAGGGGGCCGCCAAAAACATTCAGTACTTC
.,.,TRBV18,TRBJ2-7,CASSASGLRTYEQYF,TGTGCCAGCTCAGCGAGCGGGCTGAGAACCTACGAGCAGTACTTC
TRBD1,.,TRBV30,TRBJ2-7,CACSGTGFYEQYF,TGTGCCTGCTCCGGGACAGGATTCTACGAGCAGTACTTC
TRBD1,.,TRBV3-1/TRBV3-2,TRBJ2-7,CASSQWDSVGIEQYF,TGTGCCAGCAGCCAATGGGACAGCGTGGGGATCGAGCAGTACTTC
.,.,TRBV18,TRBJ2-7,CASSPPVSGDYEQYF,TGTGCCAGCTCACCACCGGTTTCCGGAGACTACGAGCAGTACTTC
.,.,TRBV2,TRBJ1-2,CASSEAAGYGYTF,TGTGCCAGCAGTGAAGCTGCGGGCTATGGCTACACCTTC
.,once,TRBV7-6,TRBJ1-3,CASSTPGTNGNTIYF,TGTGCCAGCAGCACCCCCGGGACAAACGGAAACACCATATATTTT
.,.,TRBV7-3,TRBJ2-2,CASSTGMNTGELFF,TGTGCCAGCAGCACCGGGATGAACACCGGGGAGCTGTTTTTT
TRBD2,.,TRBV5-1,TRBJ2-7,CASSLGMFTSGGYEQYF,TGCGCCAGCAGCTTGGGTATGTTTACTAGCGGGGGCTACGAGCAGTACTTC
TRBD1,.,TRBV7-9,TRBJ1-4,CASSQTGVSEKLFF,TGTGCCAGCAGCCAGACAGGGGTGTCTGAAAAACTGTTTTTT
.,.,TRBV6-2/TRBV6-3,TRBJ2-3,CASSYGGGTSDTQYF,TGTGCCAGCAGTTACGGGGGAGGTACCTCAGATACGCAGTATTTT
TRBD1,.,TRBV5-1,TRBJ1-2,CASSLVGPSSGGYGYTF,TGCGCCAGCAGCTTGGTGGGGCCTTCGTCAGGGGGATATGGCTACACCTTC
.,.,TRBV18,TRBJ1-5,CASSPSRELPQHF,TGTGCCAGCTCACCGTCACGGGAGCTGCCCCAGCATTTT
TRBD1,.,TRBV29-1,TRBJ2-7,CSGQGTEYSYEQYF,TGCAGCGGACAGGGGACAGAGTACTCCTACGAGCAGTACTTC
TRBD2,.,TRBV29-1,TRBJ2-7,CSVGGGWEQYF,TGCAGCGTTGGGGGAGGGTGGGAGCAGTACTTC
TRBD1,.,TRBV6-6,TRBJ1-5,CASRQNRGRNQPQHF,TGTGCCAGCAGGCAGAACAGGGGGCGCAATCAGCCCCAGCATTTT
.,.,TRBV3-1/TRBV3-2,TRBJ2-3,CASSQPLVGGRTDTQYF,TGTGCCAGCAGCCAGCCGTTAGTCGGAGGCCGCACAGATACGCAGTATTTT
.,.,TRBV29-1,TRBJ2-1,CSVDSPGGGVYNEQFF,TGCAGCGTTGATAGCCCTGGGGGGGGCGTCTACAATGAGCAGTTCTTC
TRBD1,.,TRBV14,TRBJ2-6,CASSLRQGASGANVLTF,TGTGCCAGCAGCCTGAGACAGGGGGCCTCTGGGGCCAACGTCCTGACTTTC
TRBD1,.,TRBV7-8,TRBJ1-2,CASSSLGQGIGYTF,TGTGCCAGCAGCTCCCTGGGACAGGGAATCGGCTACACCTTC
.,.,TRBV2,TRBJ1-2,CASSFPKLQYGYTF,TGTGCCAGCAGTTTTCCTAAGTTACAGTATGGCTACACCTTC
TRBD1,.,TRBV11-3,TRBJ2-1,CASSSLRTGDEQFF,TGTGCCAGCAGCTCACTAAGGACAGGGGATGAGCAGTTCTTC
TRBD1,.,TRBV19,TRBJ2-6,CASAGTGGPSGANVLTF,TGTGCCAGTGCCGGGACAGGGGGACCATCTGGGGCCAACGTCCTGACTTTC
.,few,TRBV6-5,TRBJ2-7,CASTPSAGLEQYF,TGTGCCAGCACGCCTAGCGCGGGCCTCGAGCAGTACTTC
.,once,TRBV30,TRBJ1-1,CAWKKDTALEAFF,TGTGCCTGGAAAAAGGACACGGCTCTTGAAGCTTTCTTT
.,.,TRBV28,TRBJ2-1,CASSPYGGVGVNEQFF,TGTGCCAGCAGTCCGTACGGGGGAGTTGGGGTAAATGAGCAGTTCTTC
TRBD2,.,TRBV28,TRBJ2-4,CASTQRTVGGVAKNIQYF,TGTGCCAGCACCCAACGGACCGTCGGGGGGGTAGCCAAAAACATTCAGTACTTC
.,.,TRBV19,TRBJ2-3,CASSISHATDTQYF,TGTGCCAGTAGTATTAGTCACGCGACAGATACGCAGTATTTT
TRBD1,once,TRBV7-2,TRBJ2-5,CASSSRTGAHQETQYF,TGTGCCAGCAGCTCACGGACAGGGGCCCACCAAGAGACCCAGTACTTC
TRBD1,.,TRBV6-2/TRBV6-3,TRBJ1-5,CASSRQGMGQPQHF,TGTGCCAGCAGCCGACAGGGAATGGGTCAGCCCCAGCATTTT
TRBD2,.,TRBV24-1,TRBJ2-3,CATSDWTSGTDTQYF,TGTGCCACCAGTGATTGGACTAGCGGAACAGATACGCAGTATTTT
TRBD2,.,TRBV7-6,TRBJ2-1,CASCAGGPNEQFF,TGTGCCAGTTGTGCGGGAGGGCCCAATGAGCAGTTCTTC
.,.,TRBV4-2,TRBJ2-5,CASSQEGQGLQETQYF,TGTGCCAGCAGCCAAGAAGGGCAGGGGCTCCAAGAGACCCAGTACTTC
TRBD1,.,TRBV4-1,TRBJ1-2,CASSWPGTGLDGYTF,TGCGCCAGCAGCTGGCCCGGGACAGGGTTGGATGGCTACACCTTC